Listed below are T cell receptor beta chains from one sample, sequenced in a study of T-cell memory formation after mild COVID-19. A single record per CDR3 protein comes from TCRdb applying MiXCR to the 5' RACE reads. The repertoire holds 350,000 or so distinct CDR3 sequences, with 13% as singletons. Material for sequencing was PBMCs or a T cell subset sorted from them (not recorded which). The receptors here all came from a man aged 18 to 35 who had mild COVID-19 (a few samples of this study predate the infection). Cell type and time point are not known. CDR3s include the opening cysteine and the closing phenylalanine or tryptophan. Fields, in order: clone size, V gene, J gene, D gene, CDR3 protein, CDR3 DNA. D genes are given only for firm matches. Not all rows give a size; the values are once, few, many and, for expanded clones, a class.

abundance: many; v_gene: TRBV5-1; j_gene: TRBJ2-3; d_gene: -; CDR3aa: CASSPGQTSTDTQYF; CDR3nt: TGCGCCAGCAGCCCAGGACAGACTAGCACAGATACGCAGTATTTT
abundance: -; v_gene: TRBV4-1; j_gene: TRBJ1-1; d_gene: -; CDR3aa: CASSHSSGGLTEAFF; CDR3nt: TGCGCCAGCAGCCATTCCTCGGGGGGCTTGACTGAAGCTTTCTTT
abundance: -; v_gene: TRBV9; j_gene: TRBJ2-1; d_gene: -; CDR3aa: CASGPLFSSYNEQFF; CDR3nt: TGTGCCAGCGGGCCCTTGTTTAGCTCCTACAATGAGCAGTTCTTC
abundance: -; v_gene: TRBV25-1; j_gene: TRBJ1-1; d_gene: -; CDR3aa: CASSLNSAGTTEAFF; CDR3nt: TGTGCCAGCAGTTTGAACTCTGCAGGGACCACTGAAGCTTTCTTT
abundance: -; v_gene: TRBV2; j_gene: TRBJ1-1; d_gene: TRBD1; CDR3aa: CASSEGETGISTEAFF; CDR3nt: TGTGCCAGCAGTGAAGGTGAGACAGGGATAAGCACTGAAGCTTTCTTT
abundance: -; v_gene: TRBV5-1; j_gene: TRBJ2-1; d_gene: TRBD2; CDR3aa: CASSPGLAGMAYNEQFF; CDR3nt: TGCGCCAGCAGCCCGGGACTAGCGGGGATGGCCTACAATGAGCAGTTCTTC
abundance: many; v_gene: TRBV27; j_gene: TRBJ2-7; d_gene: -; CDR3aa: CASRGTWDSYEQYF; CDR3nt: TGTGCCAGCCGGGGGACGTGGGACTCCTACGAGCAGTACTTC
abundance: -; v_gene: TRBV27; j_gene: TRBJ2-5; d_gene: TRBD2; CDR3aa: CASRRASGQETQYF; CDR3nt: TGTGCCAGCAGGAGGGCTAGCGGACAAGAGACCCAGTACTTC
abundance: -; v_gene: TRBV7-2; j_gene: TRBJ1-5; d_gene: TRBD1; CDR3aa: CASSQEDRGWQPQHF; CDR3nt: TGTGCCAGCAGCCAAGAGGACAGGGGGTGGCAGCCCCAGCATTTT
abundance: many; v_gene: TRBV9; j_gene: TRBJ2-3; d_gene: -; CDR3aa: CASSYRGGSTDTQYF; CDR3nt: TGTGCCAGCAGTTATAGAGGGGGTAGCACAGATACGCAGTATTTT
abundance: few; v_gene: TRBV12-3/TRBV12-4; j_gene: TRBJ1-1; d_gene: -; CDR3aa: CASSLIRGRGNTEAFF; CDR3nt: TGTGCCAGCAGTTTAATCAGGGGTAGGGGGAACACTGAAGCTTTCTTT
abundance: many; v_gene: TRBV4-2; j_gene: TRBJ1-1; d_gene: TRBD1; CDR3aa: CASSQSGTGVTEAFF; CDR3nt: TGTGCCAGCAGCCAATCCGGGACAGGGGTCACTGAAGCTTTCTTT
abundance: few; v_gene: TRBV6-5; j_gene: TRBJ2-1; d_gene: -; CDR3aa: CASSYSIRGNSYNEQFF; CDR3nt: TGTGCCAGCAGTTACTCGATCCGGGGGAATTCCTACAATGAGCAGTTCTTC
abundance: few; v_gene: TRBV5-4; j_gene: TRBJ2-2; d_gene: -; CDR3aa: CASSLGSLNTGELFF; CDR3nt: TGTGCCAGCAGCTTGGGATCTCTAAACACCGGGGAGCTGTTTTTT
abundance: -; v_gene: TRBV29-1; j_gene: TRBJ1-2; d_gene: -; CDR3aa: CSVDPGTANYGYTF; CDR3nt: TGCAGCGTTGACCCCGGGACCGCTAACTATGGCTACACCTTC
abundance: -; v_gene: TRBV5-1; j_gene: TRBJ1-4; d_gene: -; CDR3aa: CASSYQGIATNEKLFF; CDR3nt: TGCGCCAGCAGCTACCAGGGAATTGCAACTAATGAAAAACTGTTTTTT
abundance: -; v_gene: TRBV7-2; j_gene: TRBJ1-1; d_gene: -; CDR3aa: CASSLVGRSEAFF; CDR3nt: TGTGCCAGCAGTCTCGTTGGGCGGTCTGAAGCTTTCTTT
abundance: -; v_gene: TRBV6-5; j_gene: TRBJ2-1; d_gene: TRBD2; CDR3aa: CASSSTSGRNNEQFF; CDR3nt: TGTGCCAGCAGTTCGACTAGCGGGAGAAACAATGAGCAGTTCTTC